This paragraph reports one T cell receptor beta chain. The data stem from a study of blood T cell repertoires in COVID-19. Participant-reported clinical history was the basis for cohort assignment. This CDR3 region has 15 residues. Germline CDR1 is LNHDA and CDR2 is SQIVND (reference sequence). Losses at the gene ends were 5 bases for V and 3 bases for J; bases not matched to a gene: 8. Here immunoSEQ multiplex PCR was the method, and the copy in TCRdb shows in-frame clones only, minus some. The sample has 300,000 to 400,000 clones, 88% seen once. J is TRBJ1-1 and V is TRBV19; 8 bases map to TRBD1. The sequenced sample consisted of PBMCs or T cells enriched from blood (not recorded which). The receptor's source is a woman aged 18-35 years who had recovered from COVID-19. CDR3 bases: TGTGCCAGTAGTTATTGGACAGGGTCGCACACTGAAGCTTTCTTT. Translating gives CASSYWTGSHTEAFF.